The entry that follows covers one T cell receptor beta chain sequence. Its antigen is undetermined. The CDR3 covers 15 residues. With 4 bases removed from V and 3 bases from J, the gap between germline ends came to 14 bases. Germline V gene lookup returns CDR1 SGHRS and CDR2 YFSETQ. This specimen comes from a study of T cell responses to AZD1222 COVID-19 vaccine. Overall study results and limits: There were mostly white British donors and more females than males, and clonal diversity was possibly underestimated. Once two AZD1222 doses were given, Spike-specific TCR breadth and depth went up. Repertoire sampling happened only post peak T cell response. Just a handful of AZD1222 recipients were seropositive at baseline.

Libraries were prepared by immunoSEQ multiplex PCR; TCRdb keeps only in-frame clonotypes and omits some of them. The top ten clones hold approximately 0.52% of a sample with 250,000 to 300,000 clones, 94% of them seen once. The sequencing used peripheral blood, collected 28 days after the second AZD1222 dose. The chain employs TRBV5-1 and TRBJ2-1; D is possibly TRBD2 (6 bases). The receptor was isolated from an adult who received the AZD1222 COVID-19 vaccine. DNA of the CDR3: TGCGCCAGCAGCCCGGACTACGTGGGCTACAATGAGCAGTTCTTC. Translation gives CASSPDYVGYNEQFF. Filled out from reference TRBV5-1 and TRBJ2-1, the complete variable domain reads KAGVTQTPRYLIKTRGQQVTLSCSPISGHRSVSWYQQTPGQGLQFLFEYFSETQRNKGNFPGRFSGRQFSNSRSEMNVSTLELGDSALYLCASSPDYVGYNEQFFGPGTRLTVL.